Listed here is a single TCR beta chain. Germline CDR1 reads MNHNY; CDR2 reads SVGAGI (reference sequence). V was trimmed by 4 bases and J by 0 bases, leaving 12 bases between them. CDR3 length: 15 residues. This entry belongs to a study of control samples from healthy donors and cancer patients. The table came from immunoSEQ multiplex PCR; TCRdb's copy has only in-frame clones and leaves some out. The sample includes approximately 60,000 clones, more than 85% of them seen just once. The material sequenced was PBMCs. This TCR was recovered from a man aged 25-40 years with colorectal cancer. This sequence joins TRBV6-6 and TRBJ1-1; no definite D call. The CDR3 loop reads CASSFGLGMNTEAFF. The DNA of the CDR3 is TGTGCCAGCAGTTTCGGACTGGGGATGAACACTGAAGCTTTCTTT.